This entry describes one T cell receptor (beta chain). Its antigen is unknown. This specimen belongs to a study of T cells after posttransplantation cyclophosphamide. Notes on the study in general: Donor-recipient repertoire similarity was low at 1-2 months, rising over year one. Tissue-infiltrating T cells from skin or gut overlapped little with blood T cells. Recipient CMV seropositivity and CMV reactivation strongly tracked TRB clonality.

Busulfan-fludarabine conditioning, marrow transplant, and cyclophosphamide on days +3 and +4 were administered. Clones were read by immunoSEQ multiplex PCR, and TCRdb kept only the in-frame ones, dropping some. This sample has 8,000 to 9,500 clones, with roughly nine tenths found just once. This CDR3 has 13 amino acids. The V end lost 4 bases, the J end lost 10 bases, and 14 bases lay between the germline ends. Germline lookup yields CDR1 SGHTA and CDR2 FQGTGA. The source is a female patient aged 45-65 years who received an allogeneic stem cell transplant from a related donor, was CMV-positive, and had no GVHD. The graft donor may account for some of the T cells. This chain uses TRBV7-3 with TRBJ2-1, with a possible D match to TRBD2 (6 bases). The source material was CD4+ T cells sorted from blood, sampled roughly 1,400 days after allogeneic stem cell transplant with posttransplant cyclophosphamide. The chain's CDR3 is CASSSELAGEQFF. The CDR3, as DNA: TGTGCCAGCAGCTCCGAGCTGGCGGGGGAGCAGTTCTTC.